The 17 T cell receptor beta chains listed next were all sequenced from one sample in a study of CD8 T cells in Susac syndrome. Reverse transcription of 0.5 to 1 ug RNA was performed with random hexamers. A single record per CDR3 protein comes from TCRdb applying MiXCR to the immunoSEQ multiplex PCR reads. Of some 150,000 distinct CDR3 sequences in the sample, roughly 94% were seen once. The sequenced sample consisted of CD4+ T cells from PBMCs. Source of these receptors: a human donor in good health.

This chain uses TRBV27 with TRBJ1-2; 10 nucleotides agree with TRBD1. Looked up from germline, CDR1 is MNHEY and CDR2 is SMNVEV (reference sequence). The CDR3 is 15 amino acids. With 10 bases clipped from V and 3 bases from J, the junction kept 11 bases outside the gene matches. In DNA, the CDR3 is TGTGCCACACGAGGGACAGGGGTGTTGGACTATGGCTACACCTTC. This translates into CATRGTGVLDYGYTF.

This chain connects TRBV5-4 to TRBJ1-6, with a tentative D call TRBD1 (6 bases). Trimming removed 4 bases at V and 8 bases at J, with 16 bases between. CDR3 length: 15 residues. CDR1 is SGHNT, CDR2 YYREEE, per germline (reference sequence). CDR3: CASSIQGFQDSPLHF. The CDR3 DNA is TGTGCCAGCAGCATACAGGGCTTCCAGGATTCACCCCTCCACTTT.

This clonotype has just one count. V and J are TRBV29-1 and TRBJ1-4, with D maybe TRBD1 (5 bases). Trimming stripped 7 bases from V and 7 bases from J, with 13 bases between. CDR1 and CDR2 (germline): SQVTM, ANQGSEA. This CDR3 has 12 residues. The CDR3 loop reads CSGGGGTEKLFF. The CDR3, as DNA: TGCAGCGGGGGGGGAGGGACTGAAAAACTGTTTTTT.

The rearrangement links TRBV5-1 to TRBJ1-5; D possibly corresponds to TRBD1 (5 bases). CDR1 and CDR2 (germline): SGHRS, YFSETQ. The CDR3 totals 14 residues. Trimming cost V 4 bases and J 6 bases, with 14 bases left between them. CDR3 in DNA: TGCGCCAGCAGCGCCGGAGGGGAACCTCAGCCCCAGCATTTT. It codes for CASSAGGEPQPQHF.

This chain links TRBV30 with TRBJ1-2, with 12 bases identical to TRBD1. Losses at the gene ends were 2 bases for V and 7 bases for J; bases not matched to a gene: 11. The CDR3 loop spans 16 amino acids. Germline values: CDR1 GTSNPN, CDR2 SVGIG (reference sequence). The CDR3 here is CAWSTPGTGGLGGYTF. CDR3 coding DNA: TGTGCCTGGAGTACCCCCGGGACAGGGGGCCTGGGTGGCTACACCTTC.

The chain joins TRBV25-1 to TRBJ1-2, with D unclear. V lost 8 bases, J lost 4 bases, and 17 bases lay in between. CDR1 MGHDK and CDR2 SYGVNS come from the germline V gene. The CDR3 totals 14 residues. This CDR3 reads CASGGLGRAYGYTF. The CDR3 nucleotides are TGTGCCAGCGGAGGGCTAGGACGTGCCTATGGCTACACCTTC.

This clonotype was seen only once. The chain carries TRBV5-4 and TRBJ2-1; the D gene is possibly TRBD1 (6 bases). The CDR3 is made up of 15 amino acids. Germline V gives CDR1 SGHNT, CDR2 YYREEE (reference sequence). Trimming cost V 1 base and J 6 bases, with 14 bases left between them. CDR3 region: CASSLNTQGGNEQFF. The CDR3 region has the DNA TGTGCCAGCAGCTTGAACACCCAAGGGGGCAATGAGCAGTTCTTC.

V is TRBV6-1 and J is TRBJ2-3, with 11 bases identical to TRBD2. Germline V CDR1 and CDR2: MNHNS, SASEGT. The trim removed 4 bases at V and 2 bases at J, leaving 2 bases unmatched. The CDR3 covers 15 residues. CDR3 coding DNA: TGTGCCAGCAGTGCACTAGCGGGGGTCACAGATACGCAGTATTTT. It specifies CASSALAGVTDTQYF.

The V call is TRBV19, the J call TRBJ2-5; D is perhaps TRBD1 (6 bases). CDR1 is LNHDA and CDR2 is SQIVND in the germline V gene (reference sequence). The CDR3 length is 16 residues. V was cut by 1 base and J by 4 bases, with 16 bases left in between. Here the CDR3 reads CASSIGRQAPRETQYF. The CDR3 region has the DNA TGTGCCAGTAGTATAGGGAGACAGGCCCCCCGAGAGACCCAGTACTTC.

The J gene is TRBJ2-7, the V gene TRBV3-1; 11 positions match TRBD2. CDR1 is LGHDT, CDR2 YNNKEL, per germline (reference sequence). V trimming: 1 base; J trimming: 1 base; junction bases outside the gene matches: 6. The CDR3 sequence is 17 residues long. For the CDR3, the DNA is TGTGCCAGCAGCCAAGTCCCTTCTAGCGGGAGGTCCTACGAGCAGTACTTC. Translated: CASSQVPSSGRSYEQYF.

The chain uses TRBV7-8 and TRBJ1-5, with 8 bases identical to TRBD1. The germline V gene encodes CDR1 SGHVS and CDR2 FQNEAQ. V was pared by 3 bases and J by 4 bases, with 5 bases of the junction left unmatched. This CDR3 has 15 residues. The CDR3 sequence: CASSLKRTGNQPQHF. CDR3 bases: TGTGCCAGCAGCTTGAAGAGGACAGGGAATCAGCCCCAGCATTTT.

The chain employs TRBV18 and TRBJ1-5; no clear D gene. This CDR3 is built from 14 residues. CDR1 and CDR2 from the germline V gene are KGHSH and LQKENI. The V and J ends lost 3 bases and 9 bases respectively, with 15 bases between them. CDR3 sequence reads: CASSPAGFRGPQHF. DNA of the CDR3: TGTGCCAGCTCACCGGCGGGCTTTCGAGGGCCCCAGCATTTT.

The chain joins TRBV29-1 to TRBJ2-5; D possibly corresponds to TRBD1 (5 bases). Trimming took off 7 bases at V and 1 base at J, with 10 bases between the two ends. The CDR3 sequence is 12 residues long. Per germline, CDR1 SQVTM and CDR2 ANQGSEA. The CDR3 DNA sequence: TGCAGCGCTGGACATATCCAAGAGACCCAGTACTTC. It specifies CSAGHIQETQYF.

The V gene is TRBV3-1, the J gene TRBJ1-1, with unresolved D. V was pared by 4 bases and J by 2 bases, with 8 bases between. Germline V gene lookup returns CDR1 LGHDT and CDR2 YNNKEL (reference sequence). This CDR3 region has 13 residues. Here the CDR3 reads CASSPAGNTEAFF. The CDR3, as DNA: TGTGCCAGCAGCCCGGCCGGTAACACTGAAGCTTTCTTT.

CDR3 protein: CAISERGTNTGELFF. CDR3 coding DNA: TGTGCCATCAGTGAGAGAGGGACCAACACCGGGGAGCTGTTTTTT. The chain recombines TRBV10-3 with TRBJ2-2, with D perhaps matching TRBD1 or TRBD2 (5 bases each). CDR1 and CDR2 (germline): ENHRY, SYGVKD. The V end lost 2 bases, the J end lost 2 bases, and 9 bases lay between the germline ends. The CDR3 runs to 15 residues.

In its sample, this clonotype was seen once. The V gene is TRBV2, the J gene TRBJ1-6, with D perhaps matching TRBD1 (6 bases). Germline lookup yields CDR1 SNHLY and CDR2 FYNNEI. Trimming pared 6 bases from V and 7 bases from J, leaving 16 bases between. The CDR3 is 15 residues long. CDR3 bases: TGTGCCAGCAGAAGGGGGGCCACCGTGAATTCACCCCTCCACTTT. The encoded protein is CASRRGATVNSPLHF.

The chain recombines TRBV20-1 with TRBJ2-5, with D possibly TRBD1 on 5 matching bases. The CDR3 length is 11 residues. Germline CDR1 and CDR2: DFQATT and SNEGSKA (reference sequence). Deletions cut 5 bases from V and 4 bases from J, with 8 bases between. The CDR3 spells CSAWGTETQYF. The CDR3 bases are TGCAGTGCTTGGGGCACAGAGACCCAGTACTTC.